These 16 T cell receptor beta chains were sequenced from one sample in a study of blood T cell repertoires in COVID-19. Clones were sequenced by immunoSEQ multiplex PCR, and TCRdb holds only the in-frame ones, with some missing. Of 30,000 to 35,000 clones in the sample, roughly four fifths are singletons; the top ten hold 3% to 4%. What was sequenced was peripheral blood. These receptors originate from a middle-aged man with acute or convalescent COVID-19.

V gene TRBV11-3 combines with J gene TRBJ2-7, with 8 bases identical to TRBD2. V was clipped by 5 bases and J by 8 bases; unmatched bases: 8. Germline CDR1 SGHNT, CDR2 YENEEA. The CDR3 is 13 amino acids. The CDR3 spells CASSLGTSEQQYF. As DNA, the CDR3 is TGTGCCAGCAGCCTCGGGACTAGTGAACAGCAGTACTTC. Based on the CDR3 plus reference TRBV11-3 and TRBJ2-7, the full variable domain is EAGVVQSPRYKIIEKKQPVAFWCNPISGHNTLYWYLQNLGQGPELLIRYENEEAVDDSQLPKDRFSAERLKGVDSTLKIQPAELGDSAVYLCASSLGTSEQQYFGPGTRLTVT.

This clone was seen only a few times. V gene TRBV10-2 combines with J gene TRBJ2-7; perhaps TRBD1 as D (6 bases). V shed 2 bases and J shed 6 bases, with 11 bases lying between them. CDR3 length: 13 residues. Germline assignment: CDR1 WSHSY and CDR2 SAAADI. CDR3 sequence reads: CASSEGQRGEQYF. CDR3 in DNA: TGCGCCAGCAGTGAGGGACAGAGAGGCGAGCAGTACTTC.

The chain has TRBV7-8 and TRBJ1-3; D gene uncertain. Looked up from germline, CDR1 is SGHVS and CDR2 is FQNEAQ. Trimming removed 2 bases at V and 0 bases at J, with 8 bases between. CDR3 length: 15 residues. The CDR3 sequence: CASSLRRVSGNTIYF. CDR3 nucleotides: TGTGCCAGCAGCTTAAGGAGGGTCTCTGGAAACACCATATATTTT.

This chain connects TRBV9 to TRBJ1-2; TRBD1 might be the D (6 bases). Trimming took 0 bases from V and 1 from J, leaving 13 bases between them. CDR3 length: 16 amino acids. From germline, CDR1 is SGDLS and CDR2 YYNGEE. CDR3 in amino acids: CASSVEVTGYNYGYTF. The CDR3 nucleotides read TGTGCCAGCAGCGTAGAGGTAACAGGGTATAACTATGGCTACACCTTC.

This clone was recorded a few times. V is TRBV6-6 and J is TRBJ1-4; D unresolved. Germline-derived CDR1 and CDR2 are MNHNY and SVGAGI (reference sequence). The CDR3 contains 12 residues. V shed 9 bases and J shed 2 bases, with 7 bases lying between them. CDR3 in DNA: TGTGCCAGTCAGGTCACTAATGAAAAACTGTTTTTT. Encoded protein: CASQVTNEKLFF.

This chain links TRBV4-1 with TRBJ2-3; D is possibly TRBD2 (6 bases). This CDR3 comprises 14 residues. Trimming pared 1 base from V and 3 bases from J, leaving 8 bases between. The germline gives CDR1 MGHRA, CDR2 YSYEKL. CDR3 in DNA: TGCGCCAGCAGCCAAGGAGGGAGGACAGATACGCAGTATTTT. It yields the protein CASSQGGRTDTQYF.

This clone was detected only once. This chain links TRBV7-9 with TRBJ2-1, with 7 bases identical to TRBD2. CDR3 size: 16 residues. Germline V CDR1 and CDR2: SEHNR, FQNEAQ (reference sequence). V shed 0 bases and J 6 bases; nucleotides not matched to a gene: 8. The CDR3 DNA reads as TGTGCCAGCAGCTTAGCTACGGCGGGAGCGGGCAATGAGCAGTTCTTC. Translation: CASSLATAGAGNEQFF.

This clone was seen once. This chain links TRBV5-1 with TRBJ1-3; maybe TRBD1 (5 bases). CDR1 and CDR2 (germline): SGHRS, YFSETQ. V dropped 0 bases and J dropped 0 bases, with 10 bases sitting between them. CDR3 length: 16 amino acids. CDR3 sequence: CASSLEETASGNTIYF. Here the CDR3 DNA reads TGCGCCAGCAGCTTGGAAGAGACAGCCTCTGGAAACACCATATATTTT.

The chain employs TRBV11-1 and TRBJ2-7, with TRBD1 identical over 11 bases. V lost 3 bases and J lost 3; bases outside the gene matches: 7. Germline CDR1 SGHAT, CDR2 FQDESV (reference sequence). The CDR3 is made up of 16 amino acids. The CDR3 coding sequence is TGTGCCAGCAGCTTCGGACAGGGGGCCCGACTCTACGAGCAGTACTTC. It yields the protein CASSFGQGARLYEQYF.

In DNA, the CDR3 is TGTGCCTGGAGTGCGTCCTACGAGCAGTACTTC. Translated, it gives CAWSASYEQYF. This sequence joins TRBV30 and TRBJ2-7; D gene ambiguous. The germline CDR1 and CDR2 sequences are GTSNPN and SVGIG (reference sequence). This CDR3 has 11 amino acids. V shed 1 base and J shed 1 base, with 2 bases lying between them.

The J gene is TRBJ2-5, the V gene TRBV4-1; 13 bases line up with TRBD2. This CDR3 spans 18 amino acids. Germline V gene data show CDR1 as MGHRA and CDR2 as YSYEKL. J gave up 2 bases and V 1 base, and 7 bases lay outside the gene matches. The DNA of the CDR3 is TGCGCCAGCAGCCAAGCACTAGCGGGGGGGAGAAGGCAAGAGACCCAGTACTTC. Protein: CASSQALAGGRRQETQYF.

The chain is built from TRBV28 and TRBJ2-1; D unresolved. Trimming shortened V by 6 bases and J by 10 bases, and 16 bases separated the two germline ends. This CDR3 is 13 amino acids long. Germline CDR1 MDHEN, CDR2 SYDVKM. CDR3: CASRFGYLREQFF. The CDR3 bases are TGTGCCAGCAGGTTCGGATATCTCAGGGAGCAGTTCTTC. Supplemented by reference TRBV28 and TRBJ2-1, the full variable domain reads DVKVTQSSRYLVKRTGEKVFLECVQDMDHENMFWYRQDPGLGLRLIYFSYDVKMKEKGDIPEGYSVSREKKERFSLILESASTNQTSMYLCASRFGYLREQFFGPGTRLTVL.

This chain uses TRBV28 with TRBJ1-2; the D gene is possibly TRBD1 (6 bases). The V and J ends lost 10 bases and 1 base respectively, with 16 bases between them. Germline loops: CDR1 MDHEN, CDR2 SYDVKM. This CDR3 has 14 amino acids. The CDR3 DNA is TGTGCCATCAGACTAGGGGGTCTTAACTATGGCTACACCTTC. This codes for CAIRLGGLNYGYTF.

This chain links TRBV5-1 with TRBJ2-5; a weak D match, TRBD1 (6 bases). The CDR3 runs 17 residues. Looked up from germline, CDR1 is SGHRS and CDR2 is YFSETQ. The V end lost 0 bases, the J end lost 5 bases, and 20 bases lay between the germline ends. The CDR3 spells CASSLEGRGVVWETQYF. CDR3 sequence (DNA): TGCGCCAGCAGCTTGGAGGGCAGGGGTGTGGTGTGGGAGACCCAGTACTTC.

This clone turned up a few times. The rearrangement joins TRBV11-2 to TRBJ1-6, with D uncertain. The V end lost 3 bases, the J end lost 6 bases, and 3 bases lay between the germline ends. The CDR3 spans 12 residues. CDR1 and CDR2 (germline): SGHAT, FQNNGV. CDR3 nucleotide sequence: TGTGCCAGCAGCTTTATTAATTCACCCCTCCACTTT. Translating gives CASSFINSPLHF. Variable domain in full (rest from reference TRBV11-2 and TRBJ1-6): EAGVAQSPRYKIIEKRQSVAFWCNPISGHATLYWYQQILGQGPKLLIQFQNNGVVDDSQLPKDRFSAERLKGVDSTLKIQPAKLEDSAVYLCASSFINSPLHFGNGTRLTVT.

The CDR3 loop is CAWSVQSGQETQYF. The CDR3 DNA reads as TGTGCCTGGAGTGTACAGTCTGGCCAAGAGACCCAGTACTTC. This sequence joins TRBV30 and TRBJ2-5, with D unresolved. The germline gives CDR1 GTSNPN, CDR2 SVGIG (reference sequence). This CDR3 spans 14 amino acids. V was cut by 0 bases and J by 1 base, with 9 bases left in between.